The 16 T cell receptor beta chains in this list originate from one sample, sequenced in a study of identical twins. TCRdb re-called the 5' RACE reads with MiXCR, one entry per CDR3 protein. Of around 290,000 distinct CDR3 sequences listed, less than 9.5% are singletons. These records were also assigned to another study, of yellow fever vaccine responses in identical twins.

The sample comprised CD8+ T cells sorted from blood. These receptors were obtained from a woman aged 18-29 years in good health.

The chain uses TRBV20-1 and TRBJ2-7, with 7 bases identical to TRBD1. V lost 3 bases, J lost 2 bases, and 7 bases stayed unmatched. The CDR3 is 14 amino acids. CDR1 is DFQATT and CDR2 is SNEGSKA in the germline V gene (reference sequence). In DNA, the CDR3 is TGCAGTGCTAGGCGGATTGGGACAGCCTACGAGCAGTACTTC. This gives the protein CSARRIGTAYEQYF.

This clonotype was counted between two and nine times. The V call is TRBV24-1, the J call TRBJ2-2; 7 positions agree with TRBD2. There are 18 residues in the CDR3. The ends lost 0 bases at V and 5 bases at J; junction bases unmatched: 11. CDR1 KGHDR and CDR2 SFDVKD come from the germline V gene. CDR3 protein: CATSDLQTSGVSTGELFF. In DNA, the CDR3 is TGTGCCACCAGTGATTTGCAAACCAGCGGGGTGTCTACCGGGGAGCTGTTTTTT.

This clonotype showed up many times. This chain connects TRBV28 to TRBJ2-1; a possible D gene is TRBD2 (6 bases). The CDR3 has 16 residues. The germline gives CDR1 MDHEN, CDR2 SYDVKM. Trimming pared 3 bases from V and 0 bases from J, leaving 12 bases between. In nucleotides, the CDR3 is TGTGCCAGCAGTTTTTCCGGCGGGATCTCCTACAATGAGCAGTTCTTC. Protein: CASSFSGGISYNEQFF.

For this clonotype: A much more abundant neighbour one base away suggests this may be a read error. The V call is TRBV24-1, the J call TRBJ2-1; D possibly corresponds to TRBD2 (6 bases). The CDR3 totals 16 residues. The germline V gene has CDR1 KGHDR and CDR2 SFDVKD. CDR3 protein: CATGDLLASSYNEQFF. DNA for the CDR3: TGTGCCACCGGTGATTTGCTAGCGAGCTCCTACAATGAGCAGTTCTTC.

This chain joins TRBV12-3 or TRBV12-4 and TRBJ2-2; 7 bases map to TRBD1. The CDR3 runs to 15 residues. V trimming: 5 bases; J trimming: 2 bases; junction bases outside the gene matches: 5. In DNA, the CDR3 is TGTGCCAGCAGTAAGGACAGGTTAAACACCGGGGAGCTGTTTTTT. Protein: CASSKDRLNTGELFF.

This clonotype was seen a handful of times. The chain is built from TRBV4-3 and TRBJ2-2, with TRBD1 matching over 11 bases. V trimming: 3 bases; J trimming: 6 bases; junction bases outside the gene matches: 3. Germline CDR1 is LGHNA and CDR2 is YSLEER. This CDR3 region has 15 residues. This CDR3 reads CASSQDRGQAGELFF. In DNA, the CDR3 is TGCGCCAGCAGCCAGGACAGGGGGCAGGCCGGGGAGCTGTTTTTT.

This clonotype has ten or more counts. The chain joins TRBV29-1 to TRBJ2-5, with unresolved D. Germline V gene lookup returns CDR1 SQVTM and CDR2 ANQGSEA. This CDR3 region has 12 residues. V lost 0 bases and J 5 bases, leaving 7 bases between the germline ends. CDR3 protein: CSVEDEWETQYF. CDR3 nucleotides: TGCAGCGTTGAAGACGAGTGGGAGACCCAGTACTTC.

The chain uses TRBV30 and TRBJ2-7; D is perhaps TRBD2 (5 bases). V lost 0 bases to trimming and J lost 4 bases, with 16 bases between them. The CDR3 runs 15 residues. Germline V CDR1 and CDR2: GTSNPN, SVGIG (reference sequence). CDR3 nucleotide sequence: TGTGCCTGGAGTGTACTGACGGGGAAAGGGTACGAGCAGTACTTC. Translation: CAWSVLTGKGYEQYF.

The gene calls are TRBV6-2 or TRBV6-3 and TRBJ2-7, with TRBD1 matching over 8 bases. The CDR3 loop spans 15 amino acids. The trim removed 2 bases at V and 2 bases at J, leaving 5 bases unmatched. The germline V gene has CDR1 MNHEY and CDR2 SVGEGT. CDR3 in amino acids: CASSYPKTGAYEQYF. The CDR3, as DNA: TGTGCCAGCAGTTACCCTAAGACAGGGGCCTACGAGCAGTACTTC.

This clonotype was seen only a few times. The chain uses TRBV4-1 and TRBJ2-7; D is uncertain. The V end lost 1 base, the J end lost 3 bases, and 13 bases lay between the germline ends. Germline-derived CDR1 and CDR2 are MGHRA and YSYEKL. The CDR3 runs to 15 residues. The CDR3 loop reads CASSQVGITVYEQYF. CDR3 DNA sequence: TGCGCCAGCAGCCAAGTAGGGATTACGGTCTACGAGCAGTACTTC.

In its sample, this clonotype was seen many times. The chain has TRBV28 and TRBJ2-1; no clear D gene. Germline V gene lookup returns CDR1 MDHEN and CDR2 SYDVKM. CDR3 length equals 14 residues. Trimming left V 3 bases short and J 3 bases short, with 9 bases between. CDR3 bases: TGTGCCAGCAGTTTCGGGCAGAACTACAATGAGCAGTTCTTC. The encoded protein is CASSFGQNYNEQFF.

This clonotype was seen only a few times. The chain combines TRBV11-3 with TRBJ2-2, with D tentatively TRBD2 (6 bases). V was trimmed by 5 bases and J by 1 base, leaving 17 bases between them. The germline V gene encodes CDR1 SGHNT and CDR2 YENEEA. CDR3 size: 17 residues. The CDR3 nucleotides are TGTGCCAGCAGCCCTGGTGGTTGGGAGGAGAACACCGGGGAGCTGTTTTTT. Protein: CASSPGGWEENTGELFF. Complete variable domain (other parts from reference TRBV11-3 and TRBJ2-2): EAGVVQSPRYKIIEKKQPVAFWCNPISGHNTLYWYLQNLGQGPELLIRYENEEAVDDSQLPKDRFSAERLKGVDSTLKIQPAELGDSAVYLCASSPGGWEENTGELFFGEGSRLTVL.

This clonotype was recorded at least ten times. The rearrangement joins TRBV27 to TRBJ2-1; 7 nucleotides agree with TRBD1. J was trimmed by 5 bases and V by 2 bases; bases with no gene match: 6. CDR1 is MNHEY and CDR2 is SMNVEV in the germline V gene (reference sequence). The CDR3 runs 15 residues. The CDR3 loop is CASSLTGVDDNEQFF. CDR3 DNA: TGTGCCAGCAGTTTAACAGGGGTAGACGACAATGAGCAGTTCTTC.

This clonotype was seen a few times. The chain couples TRBV14 to TRBJ2-1, with unresolved D. CDR3 length: 15 amino acids. Germline loops: CDR1 SGHDN, CDR2 FVKESK. V lost 0 bases and J lost 4, with 10 bases in between. CDR3 sequence (DNA): TGTGCCAGCAGCCAAGAGGACGGAGTTTACAATGAGCAGTTCTTC. As protein: CASSQEDGVYNEQFF.

This clonotype showed up many times. The rearrangement uses TRBV28 and TRBJ2-1, with TRBD2 matching over 11 bases. CDR1 is MDHEN, CDR2 SYDVKM, per germline. The CDR3 extends over 14 amino acids. V trimming: 4 bases; J trimming: 9 bases; junction bases outside the gene matches: 5. The CDR3 is CASSSGTSGIEQFF. Here the CDR3 DNA reads TGTGCCAGCAGTTCCGGGACTAGCGGTATTGAGCAGTTCTTC.

There are many counts of this clonotype. This rearrangement joins TRBV27 to TRBJ2-3; D could derive from TRBD1 or TRBD2 (5 bases each). The CDR3 consists of 14 residues. CDR1 and CDR2 (germline): MNHEY, SMNVEV (reference sequence). The V and J ends lost 3 bases and 5 bases respectively, with 12 bases between them. CDR3 residues: CASSLSPGRDTQYF. The CDR3 DNA reads TGTGCCAGCAGTTTGTCCCCGGGACGAGATACGCAGTATTTT.